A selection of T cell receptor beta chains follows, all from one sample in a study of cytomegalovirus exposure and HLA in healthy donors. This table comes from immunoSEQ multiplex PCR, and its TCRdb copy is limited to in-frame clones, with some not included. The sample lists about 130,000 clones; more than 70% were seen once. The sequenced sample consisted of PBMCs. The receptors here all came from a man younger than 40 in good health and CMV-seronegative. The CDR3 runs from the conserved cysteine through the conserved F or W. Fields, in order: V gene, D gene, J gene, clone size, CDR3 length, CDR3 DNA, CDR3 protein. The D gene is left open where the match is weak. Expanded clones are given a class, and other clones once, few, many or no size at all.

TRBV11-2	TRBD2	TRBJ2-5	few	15	TGTGCCAGCAGCTTAAATAGCGGGATCCAAGAGACCCAGTACTTC	CASSLNSGIQETQYF
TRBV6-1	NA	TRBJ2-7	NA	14	TGTGCCAGCAGTGACCCGGCCAGGGCCAACGAGCAGTACTTC	CASSDPARANEQYF
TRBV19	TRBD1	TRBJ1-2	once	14	TGTGCCAGTAGCCGTGGACAGGGTAACTATGGCTACACCTTC	CASSRGQGNYGYTF
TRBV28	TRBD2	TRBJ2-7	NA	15	TGTGCCAGCACCAAATCGACTAGCGGGAGGGGGGAGCAGTACTTC	CASTKSTSGRGEQYF
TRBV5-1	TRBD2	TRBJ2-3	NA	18	TGCGCCAGCAGCTTGTTGCCTAGCGGGAGAATGGGCACAGATACGCAGTATTTT	CASSLLPSGRMGTDTQYF
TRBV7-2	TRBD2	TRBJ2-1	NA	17	TGTGCCAGCAGCTGGGGACTAGCGGGAGGGTCGGGGAATGAGCAGTTCTTC	CASSWGLAGGSGNEQFF
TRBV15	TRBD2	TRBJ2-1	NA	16	TGTGCCACCAGCAGAGAATGGGCGGGAGGTGGGAATGAGCAGTTCTTC	CATSREWAGGGNEQFF
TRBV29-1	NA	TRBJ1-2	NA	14	TGCAGCGTTGATCAAGATGCGGCGGGACCCGGCTACACCTTC	CSVDQDAAGPGYTF
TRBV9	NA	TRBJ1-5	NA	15	TGTGCCAGCAGCGTAGGAGGGGGGGGTAACCAGCCCCAGCATTTT	CASSVGGGGNQPQHF
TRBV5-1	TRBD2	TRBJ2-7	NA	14	TGCGCCAGCAGCTCTATTACTAGCGGCTACGAGCAGTACTTC	CASSSITSGYEQYF
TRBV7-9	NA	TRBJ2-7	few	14	TGTGCCAGCAGCCAACCGCGCCAGGTCGACGAGCAGTACTTC	CASSQPRQVDEQYF
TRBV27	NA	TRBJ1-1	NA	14	TGTGCCAGCAGTGCGATAGACAGCGACACTGAAGCTTTCTTT	CASSAIDSDTEAFF
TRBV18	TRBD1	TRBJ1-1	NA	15	TGTGCCAGCTCATCGGTAGGACAGGGGAACACTGAAGCTTTCTTT	CASSSVGQGNTEAFF
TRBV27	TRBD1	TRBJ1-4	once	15	TGTGCCAGCAGTCGGGCCGGGACAGTGCGGGAAAAACTGTTTTTT	CASSRAGTVREKLFF
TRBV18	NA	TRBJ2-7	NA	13	TGTGCCAGCTCACCACAGAGAGACTACGAGCAGTACTTC	CASSPQRDYEQYF
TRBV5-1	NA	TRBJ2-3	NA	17	TGCGCCAGCAGCTTGGAGTCAGCTTTTACTAGGGCAGATACGCAGTATTTT	CASSLESAFTRADTQYF
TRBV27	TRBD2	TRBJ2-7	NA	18	TGTGCCAGCAGTTTATCGAGCGGGCCTAGCGGGAGGTATTACGAGCAGTACTTC	CASSLSSGPSGRYYEQYF
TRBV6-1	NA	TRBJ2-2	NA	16	TGTGCCAGCAGTGAACATCGGGGGAGGGGGACCGGGGAGCTGTTTTTT	CASSEHRGRGTGELFF
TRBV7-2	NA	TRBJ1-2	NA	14	TGTGCCAGCAGCTTAAAGTCCGACTCCTATGGCTACACCTTC	CASSLKSDSYGYTF
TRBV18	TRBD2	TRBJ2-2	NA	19	TGTGCCAGCTCAGAACCACGGCTTTTGCTAGCGGGAGCGATCGGGGAGCTGTTTTTT	CASSEPRLLLAGAIGELFF
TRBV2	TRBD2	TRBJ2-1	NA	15	TGTGCCAGCAGGAAAGGGCTAGCGGGAGCCAATGAGCAGTTCTTC	CASRKGLAGANEQFF
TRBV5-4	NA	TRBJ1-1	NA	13	TGTGCCAGCACCGGGCCGCGGGGCACTGAAGCTTTCTTT	CASTGPRGTEAFF
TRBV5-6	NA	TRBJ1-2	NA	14	TGTGCCAGCAGCTTGTGGGAGGGGGACGATGGCTACACCTTC	CASSLWEGDDGYTF
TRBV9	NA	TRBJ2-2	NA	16	TGTGCCAGCAGCGTCTATAGTAGCGCAAACACCGGGGAGCTGTTTTTT	CASSVYSSANTGELFF
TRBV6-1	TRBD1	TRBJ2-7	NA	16	TGTGCCAGCAGTGGGCGATCCGGGACAGGGGGCGACGAGCAGTACTTC	CASSGRSGTGGDEQYF
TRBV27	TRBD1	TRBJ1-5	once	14	TGTGCCAGCTCGACAGGGTCCCTCAATCAGCCCCAGCATTTT	CASSTGSLNQPQHF
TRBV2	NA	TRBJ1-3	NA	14	TGTGCCAGCAGCGGACACGTCTCTGGAAACACCATATATTTT	CASSGHVSGNTIYF
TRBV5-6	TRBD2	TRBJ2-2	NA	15	TGTGCCAGCAGCCTACTAGCGGGAGTACCCGGGGAGCTGTTTTTT	CASSLLAGVPGELFF
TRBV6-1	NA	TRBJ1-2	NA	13	TGTGCCAGCACCCTTGGACAGTTCTATGGCTACACCTTC	CASTLGQFYGYTF
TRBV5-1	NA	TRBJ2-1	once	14	TGCGCCAGCAGCTTGGGGCAGATGTACAATGAGCAGTTCTTC	CASSLGQMYNEQFF
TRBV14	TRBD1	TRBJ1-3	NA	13	TGTGCCACAGACAGGGGAGCTGGAAACACCATATATTTT	CATDRGAGNTIYF
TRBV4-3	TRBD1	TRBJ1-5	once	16	TGCGCCAGCAGCCTGCCCGGACAGGGGATCAATCAGCCCCAGCATTTT	CASSLPGQGINQPQHF
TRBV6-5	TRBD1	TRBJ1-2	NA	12	TGTGCCAGCAGTTGGACAGGGGGTGGCTACACCTTC	CASSWTGGGYTF
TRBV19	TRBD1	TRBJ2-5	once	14	TGTGCCAGTAGTACCCGGACAGGGCAAGAGACCCAGTACTTC	CASSTRTGQETQYF
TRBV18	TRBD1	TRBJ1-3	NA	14	TGTGCCAGCTCACCGGGGACAGCTGGAAACACCATATATTTT	CASSPGTAGNTIYF
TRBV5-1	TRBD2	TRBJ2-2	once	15	TGCGCCAGCAGCTTAGCGGGAGTTGGCCCCGGGGAGCTGTTTTTT	CASSLAGVGPGELFF
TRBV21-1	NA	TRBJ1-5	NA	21	TGTGCCAGCAGAGGAGGGTCAGAGCGTACATGGCGAATTTTCAGCAATCAGCCCCAGCATTTT	CASRGGSERTWRIFSNQPQHF
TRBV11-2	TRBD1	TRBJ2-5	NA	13	TGTGCCAGCAGGCGGACAGGGCGGGAGACCCAGTACTTC	CASRRTGRETQYF
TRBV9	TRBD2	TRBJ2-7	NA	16	TGTGCCAGCAGCGCTGGGACTAGCGGGAGTCGGGGCGAGCAGTACTTC	CASSAGTSGSRGEQYF
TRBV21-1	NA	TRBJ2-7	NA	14	TGTGCCAGTTCCTACGGATTTTCCAGGGTCGAGCAGTACTTC	CASSYGFSRVEQYF